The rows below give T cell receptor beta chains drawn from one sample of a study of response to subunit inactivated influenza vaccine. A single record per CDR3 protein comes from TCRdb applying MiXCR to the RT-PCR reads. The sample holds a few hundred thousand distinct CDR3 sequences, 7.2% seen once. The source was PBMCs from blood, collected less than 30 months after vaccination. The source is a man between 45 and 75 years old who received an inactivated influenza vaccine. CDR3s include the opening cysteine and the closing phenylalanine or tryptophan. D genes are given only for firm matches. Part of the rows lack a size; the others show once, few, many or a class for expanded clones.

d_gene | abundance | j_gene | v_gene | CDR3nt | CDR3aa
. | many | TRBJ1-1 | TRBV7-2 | TGTGCCAGCAGCTTAGTAGGGGTGAACACTGAAGCTTTCTTT | CASSLVGVNTEAFF
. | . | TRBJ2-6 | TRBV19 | TGTGCCAGTAGTGGACAAACAGGGACCGGGGCCAACGTCCTGACTTTC | CASSGQTGTGANVLTF
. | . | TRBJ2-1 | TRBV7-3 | TGTGCCAGCAGCTTAATAGGGGACCCCAGGGATGAGCAGTTCTTC | CASSLIGDPRDEQFF
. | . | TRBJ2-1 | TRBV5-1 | TGCGCCAGCAGCTTGACTTCACTAATCTCCTACAATGAGCAGTTCTTC | CASSLTSLISYNEQFF
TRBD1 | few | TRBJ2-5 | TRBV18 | TGTGCCAGCTCACGGACAGGGGGCCGGCGAGAGACCCAGTACTTC | CASSRTGGRRETQYF
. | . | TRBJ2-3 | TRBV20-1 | TGCAGTGCTAGAGATAGGGGCCTAGTGGCGGCTTATCTCACAGATACGCAGTATTTT | CSARDRGLVAAYLTDTQYF
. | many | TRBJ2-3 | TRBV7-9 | TGTGCCAGCAGCGGCGGAGGGCTAGTTGGGGATACGCAGTATTTT | CASSGGGLVGDTQYF
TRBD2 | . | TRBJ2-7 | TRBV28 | TGTGCCAGCAGCCTCGGGCTAGCGGGAAAGGAGCAGTACTTC | CASSLGLAGKEQYF
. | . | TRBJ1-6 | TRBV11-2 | TGTGCCAGCAGCTTAGAGTCAATTCCGTACTATAATTCACCCCTCCACTTT | CASSLESIPYYNSPLHF
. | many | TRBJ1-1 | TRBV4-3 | TGCGCCAGCAGCCAAGATAGTACAGGGTGGAACACTGAAGCTTTCTTT | CASSQDSTGWNTEAFF
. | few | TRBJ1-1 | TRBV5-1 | TGCGCCAGCAGTTCAGGGTATGGGAACACTGAAGCTTTCTTT | CASSSGYGNTEAFF
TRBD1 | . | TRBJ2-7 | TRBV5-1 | TGCGCCAGCAGCTTAAGAGGACAGGGGTCAGAGGAGCAGTACTTC | CASSLRGQGSEEQYF
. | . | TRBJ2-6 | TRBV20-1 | TGCAGTGCCCGACAAGGTGGGGCTGGGGCCAACGTCCTGACTTTC | CSARQGGAGANVLTF
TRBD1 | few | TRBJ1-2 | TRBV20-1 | TGCAGTGCTTACAGGGGCAACTATGGCTACACCTTC | CSAYRGNYGYTF
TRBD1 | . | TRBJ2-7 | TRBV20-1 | TGCAGTGCTAGACCCCCCGGACAGGCCTACGAGCAGTACTTC | CSARPPGQAYEQYF
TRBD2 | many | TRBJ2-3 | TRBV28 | TGTGCCAGCAGCAAAGCTAGCGGCTACACAGATACGCAGTATTTT | CASSKASGYTDTQYF
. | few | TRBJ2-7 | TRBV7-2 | TGTGCCAGCAGCACCAATCTTGGCTTCCCCTACGAGCAGTACTTC | CASSTNLGFPYEQYF
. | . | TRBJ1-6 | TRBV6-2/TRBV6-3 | TGTGCCAGCAGTTACTCGTTTTTGAGGGACAATTCACCCCTCCACTTT | CASSYSFLRDNSPLHF
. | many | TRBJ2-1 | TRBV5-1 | TGCGCCAGCAGCTTGGGGCCCGGCAATGAGCAGTTCTTC | CASSLGPGNEQFF
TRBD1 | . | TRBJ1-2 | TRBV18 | TGTGCCAGCTCACCGGGACAGGGGGCAGGTGGCTACACCTTC | CASSPGQGAGGYTF
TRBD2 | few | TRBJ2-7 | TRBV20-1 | TGCAGTGCTAGAGATAGGGATGGGACTAGCGGAGAAAAATACGAGCAGTACTTC | CSARDRDGTSGEKYEQYF
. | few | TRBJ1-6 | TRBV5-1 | TGCGCCAGCAGCTTAAGGCAGGGGCTTTCACCCCTCCACTTT | CASSLRQGLSPLHF
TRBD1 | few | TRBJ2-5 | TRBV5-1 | TGCGCCAGCAGCTCCTGGACAGGGGAGACCCAGTACTTC | CASSSWTGETQYF
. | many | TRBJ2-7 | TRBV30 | TGTGCCTGGAACCAAAGGGGGTCCTACGAGCAGTACTTC | CAWNQRGSYEQYF
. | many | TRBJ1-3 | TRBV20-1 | TGCAGTGCTAGGGAGGACCATAAAATTGGAAACACCATATATTTT | CSAREDHKIGNTIYF
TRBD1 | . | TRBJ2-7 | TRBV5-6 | TGTGCCAGCAGCCCCGGGACAGAAACCCAGCAGTACTTC | CASSPGTETQQYF
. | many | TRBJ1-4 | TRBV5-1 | TGCGCCAGCAGCTTGGCGCCCCCTGGGGCTAATGAAAAACTGTTTTTT | CASSLAPPGANEKLFF
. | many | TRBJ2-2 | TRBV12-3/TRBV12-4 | TGTGCCAGCAGTTTTATTTGGGCGAACACCGGGGAGCTGTTTTTT | CASSFIWANTGELFF
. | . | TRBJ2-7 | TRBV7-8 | TGTGCCAGCAGCTTAGAGGCCAGGGGAAACATCGAGCAGTACTTC | CASSLEARGNIEQYF
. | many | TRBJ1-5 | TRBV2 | TGTGCCAGCAGTGCTAGGGCTATCAATCAGCCCCAGCATTTT | CASSARAINQPQHF
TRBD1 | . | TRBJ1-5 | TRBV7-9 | TGTGCCAGCAGCCCGTCCGGGACAGTTAGGGGGCAGCCCCAGCATTTT | CASSPSGTVRGQPQHF
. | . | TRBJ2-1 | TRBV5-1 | TGCGCCAGCAGCGCCCCGGACAGTCGGGGTGAGCAGTTCTTC | CASSAPDSRGEQFF
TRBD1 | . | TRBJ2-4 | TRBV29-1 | TGCAGCGTTGTTAAGGCAGGGGGAAACATTCAGTACTTC | CSVVKAGGNIQYF
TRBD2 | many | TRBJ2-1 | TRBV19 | TGTGCCAGTAGGCCCCTAGCGGGAGCTTTTGAGCAGTTCTTC | CASRPLAGAFEQFF
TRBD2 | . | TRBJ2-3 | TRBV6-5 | TGTGCCAGCAGTTACTCGGTTGGTAGCGGGAGTACAGATACGCAGTATTTT | CASSYSVGSGSTDTQYF
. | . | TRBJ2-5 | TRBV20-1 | TGCAGTGCTAGTGGGGTTAAAGAGACCCAGTACTTC | CSASGVKETQYF
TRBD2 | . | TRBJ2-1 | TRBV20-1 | TGCAGTGCTAGAGATCTGGCGGGAGGGCCGGGTGAGCAGTTCTTC | CSARDLAGGPGEQFF
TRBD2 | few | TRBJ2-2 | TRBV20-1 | TGCAGTGCTAGAGATCTGGCGGGGGGCCCCGGGGAGCTGTTTTTT | CSARDLAGGPGELFF
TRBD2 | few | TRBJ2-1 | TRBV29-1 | TGCAGCGTTGAAAAGGGACTAGCGGGAGGGCCAAACTACAATGAGCAGTTCTTC | CSVEKGLAGGPNYNEQFF
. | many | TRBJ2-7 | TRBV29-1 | TGCAGCGTCACAGAGAGCTCCTACGAGCAGTACTTC | CSVTESSYEQYF
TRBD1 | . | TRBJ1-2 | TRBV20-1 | TGCAGTGCTAGGACACAGGGGACCTATGGCTACACCTTC | CSARTQGTYGYTF
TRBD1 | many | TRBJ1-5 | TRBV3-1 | TGTGCCAGCAGCTCGGGACAGGGGATAAGTCAGCCCCAGCATTTT | CASSSGQGISQPQHF
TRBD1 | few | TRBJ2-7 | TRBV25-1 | TGTGCCAGCAGTGAACCGGGACAGGGTCGCTACGAGCAGTACTTC | CASSEPGQGRYEQYF
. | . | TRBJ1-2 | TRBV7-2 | TGTGCCAGCAGCCCGGTGGCCAGCTACACCTTC | CASSPVASYTF
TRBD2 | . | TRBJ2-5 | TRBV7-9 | TGTGCCAGCAGCCTCGGGACTAGCGAGCGGGAGACCCAGTACTTC | CASSLGTSERETQYF
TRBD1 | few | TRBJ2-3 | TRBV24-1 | TGTGCCACCAGTGATGCCGGGACAGGGGGCTCTACTAGCACAGATACGCAGTATTTT | CATSDAGTGGSTSTDTQYF
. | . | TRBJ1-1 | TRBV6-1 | TGTGCCAGCAGTCAGGGACGGAGAACTAGAATGAACACTGAAGCTTTCTTT | CASSQGRRTRMNTEAFF